This is a list of T cell receptor beta chains from one sample in a study of neurological immune-mediated disorders. TCRdb independently ran MiXCR on the 5' RACE reads; one entry per CDR3 protein. The table shows about 40,000 distinct CDR3 sequences, with 2.5% occurring only once. The sample consisted of PBMCs. These receptors came from a man aged 45 to 65 with multiple sclerosis. Both conserved end residues are part of each CDR3. The order of the fields is J gene, V gene, D gene, clone size, CDR3 protein, CDR3 DNA. D genes are given only for firm matches. Not all rows give a size; the values are once, few, many and, for expanded clones, a class.

>TRBJ2-2|TRBV6-2/TRBV6-3|TRBD2|many
CASSYLAGDTGELFF
TGTGCCAGCAGTTACCTAGCGGGGGACACCGGGGAGCTGTTTTTT
>TRBJ1-5|TRBV10-2|-|many
CASSESGAGREPQHF
TGCGCCAGCAGTGAGTCGGGCGCAGGGCGGGAGCCCCAGCATTTT
>TRBJ1-3|TRBV9|TRBD1|many
CASSFDRAGNTIYF
TGTGCCAGCAGCTTCGACAGGGCCGGAAACACCATATATTTT
>TRBJ1-2|TRBV12-3/TRBV12-4|-|many
CASSLKEGRTYGYTF
TGTGCCAGCAGTTTAAAGGAGGGACGGACCTATGGCTACACCTTC
>TRBJ2-3|TRBV5-1|-|many
CASSLTVAVGTDTQYF
TGCGCCAGCAGCTTGACAGTAGCGGTTGGCACAGATACGCAGTATTTT
>TRBJ1-5|TRBV10-3|-|few
CAISESLSQPQNF
TGTGCCATCAGTGAGTCGTTAAGCCAGCCCCAGAATTTT
>TRBJ2-3|TRBV4-3|-|many
CASSQAWTATDTQYF
TGCGCCAGCAGCCAAGCGTGGACAGCCACAGATACGCAGTATTTT
>TRBJ2-7|TRBV12-3/TRBV12-4|TRBD2|many
CASSEWGLANAYEQYF
TGTGCCAGCAGCGAATGGGGACTAGCGAATGCCTACGAGCAGTACTTC
>TRBJ2-7|TRBV27|TRBD2|many
CASSPGTSGSYEQYF
TGTGCCAGCAGTCCCGGGACTAGCGGGTCCTACGAGCAGTACTTC
>TRBJ2-7|TRBV24-1|-|many
CATSDTASSYEQYF
TGTGCCACCAGTGATACCGCTAGCTCCTACGAGCAGTACTTC
>TRBJ1-5|TRBV7-8|-|many
CASSLVAERNQPQHF
TGTGCCAGCAGCTTAGTTGCGGAGAGAAATCAGCCCCAGCATTTT
>TRBJ2-5|TRBV7-7|TRBD1|many
CASSLDREETQYF
TGTGCTAGCAGCCTTGACAGGGAAGAGACCCAGTACTTC
>TRBJ1-1|TRBV14|-|many
CASSELGVRNTEAFF
TGTGCCAGCAGCGAGCTAGGTGTAAGGAACACTGAAGCTTTCTTT
>TRBJ1-1|TRBV29-1|-|many
CSVKVWTEAFF
TGCAGCGTTAAAGTCTGGACTGAAGCTTTCTTT
>TRBJ2-5|TRBV18|TRBD2|few
CASSPTSGTETQYF
TGTGCCAGCTCCCCGACTAGCGGGACAGAGACCCAGTACTTC
>TRBJ2-2|TRBV12-3/TRBV12-4|-|many
CASRAQSGPGELFF
TGTGCCAGCAGGGCACAGTCGGGGCCCGGGGAGCTGTTTTTT
>TRBJ1-5|TRBV20-1|-|many
CSARDGRAPYSNQPQHF
TGCAGTGCTAGAGATGGTCGGGCACCTTATAGCAATCAGCCCCAGCATTTT
>TRBJ2-1|TRBV7-2|-|many
CASTPSGHNEQFF
TGTGCCAGCACCCCCTCCGGGCACAATGAGCAGTTCTTC
>TRBJ2-5|TRBV5-1|-|many
CASSLGGAETQYF
TGCGCCAGCAGCTTGGGGGGCGCAGAGACCCAGTACTTC
>TRBJ1-1|TRBV3-1|-|many
CASSPFSGNTEAFF
TGTGCCAGCAGCCCATTCTCGGGGAACACTGAAGCTTTCTTT
>TRBJ2-5|TRBV6-5|-|many
CASRRQTGTQETQYF
TGTGCCAGCAGGCGTCAGACAGGGACTCAGGAGACCCAGTACTTC
>TRBJ2-7|TRBV7-8|TRBD1|many
CASSQRQGVYEQYF
TGTGCCAGCAGCCAACGACAGGGAGTCTACGAGCAGTACTTC
>TRBJ2-3|TRBV6-2/TRBV6-3|TRBD2|few
CASSWWGGDTDTQYF
TGTGCCAGCAGTTGGTGGGGGGGGGACACAGATACGCAGTATTTT
>TRBJ1-6|TRBV12-3/TRBV12-4|TRBD1|many
CASRKAPGGGSPLHF
TGTGCCAGCAGAAAGGCCCCTGGAGGGGGCTCACCCCTCCACTTT
>TRBJ2-1|TRBV10-3|TRBD1|many
CAIRPGQGSNEQFF
TGTGCCATCAGACCGGGACAGGGAAGCAATGAGCAGTTCTTC
>TRBJ1-1|TRBV9|-|many
CASSVEGTEAFF
TGTGCCAGCAGCGTAGAAGGGACTGAAGCTTTCTTT
>TRBJ2-1|TRBV28|-|many
CASRLPTSGTVYNEQFF
TGTGCCTCACGACTCCCTACCTCGGGGACCGTGTACAATGAGCAGTTCTTC
>TRBJ1-2|TRBV5-1|TRBD1|many
CASSLQGAGYGYTF
TGCGCCAGCAGCTTACAGGGGGCTGGCTATGGCTACACCTTC
>TRBJ1-1|TRBV20-1|TRBD1|many
CSARDEQGVSLLDEAFF
TGCAGTGCTAGAGATGAACAGGGGGTATCGCTATTGGATGAAGCTTTCTTT
>TRBJ1-4|TRBV3-1|-|many
CASSQGIGPGEKLFF
TGTGCCAGCAGCCAAGGGATTGGTCCGGGGGAAAAACTGTTTTTT
>TRBJ2-3|TRBV7-9|-|many
CASSRTVASTDTQYF
TGTGCCAGCAGCCGAACTGTGGCTAGCACAGATACGCAGTATTTT
>TRBJ2-7|TRBV27|-|many
CASSPSGPFLYEQYF
TGTGCCAGCAGTCCCAGCGGACCGTTTCTGTACGAGCAGTACTTC
>TRBJ2-1|TRBV7-6|TRBD1|many
CASSSDYRGPLYLYNEQFF
TGTGCCAGCAGCTCGGACTACAGGGGGCCCCTTTATTTGTACAATGAGCAGTTCTTC
>TRBJ1-2|TRBV5-1|TRBD1|many
CASSESTGAYGYTF
TGCGCCAGCAGCGAGTCGACAGGGGCCTATGGCTACACCTTC
>TRBJ2-5|TRBV12-3/TRBV12-4|TRBD2|-
CASSGTSGGTWETQYF
TGTGCCAGCAGTGGGACTAGCGGGGGAACATGGGAGACCCAGTACTTC
>TRBJ1-1|TRBV5-1|-|many
CASSLGGIEAFF
TGCGCCAGCAGCTTGGGGGGCATCGAAGCTTTCTTT
>TRBJ1-1|TRBV29-1|-|many
CSVEEGGASTEAFF
TGCAGCGTTGAAGAAGGCGGGGCAAGCACTGAAGCTTTCTTT
>TRBJ1-1|TRBV5-1|TRBD1|many
CASNSGQLNTEAFF
TGCGCCAGCAACTCGGGACAGTTGAACACTGAAGCTTTCTTT
>TRBJ2-7|TRBV7-2|-|many
CASSLSGARPSEQYF
TGTGCCAGCAGCTTATCCGGGGCCCGTCCCTCCGAGCAGTACTTC
>TRBJ2-7|TRBV7-2|TRBD2|many
CASSWGLAGAEQYF
TGTGCCAGCAGCTGGGGACTAGCGGGGGCCGAGCAGTACTTC
>TRBJ2-3|TRBV7-2|-|many
CASSFRATTDTQYF
TGTGCCAGCAGCTTTAGGGCTACCACAGATACGCAGTATTTT
>TRBJ2-1|TRBV5-1|-|-
CASSRDQSSYNEQFF
TGCGCCAGCAGCCGGGACCAGAGCTCCTACAATGAGCAGTTCTTC
>TRBJ2-7|TRBV2|TRBD2|many
CASSGTSGVIYEQYF
TGTGCCAGCAGTGGAACTAGCGGGGTAATATACGAGCAGTACTTC
>TRBJ2-2|TRBV3-1|TRBD2|many
CASSQDRWRGGEPGELFF
TGTGCCAGCAGCCAAGATCGGTGGCGGGGGGGCGAGCCCGGGGAGCTGTTTTTT
>TRBJ2-1|TRBV29-1|TRBD2|many
CSVYGLGPYNEQFF
TGCAGCGTATACGGACTAGGGCCCTACAATGAGCAGTTCTTC
>TRBJ2-1|TRBV6-2/TRBV6-3|TRBD2|many
CASSPGLAVEQFF
TGTGCCAGCAGTCCGGGACTAGCCGTTGAGCAGTTCTTC
>TRBJ2-2|TRBV29-1|-|many
CSVEFGANTGELFF
TGCAGCGTTGAATTCGGAGCGAACACCGGGGAGCTGTTTTTT
>TRBJ2-1|TRBV5-1|TRBD2|many
CASSLASFSGGAQDEQFF
TGCGCCAGCAGCTTGGCCTCCTTTAGCGGGGGGGCTCAGGATGAGCAGTTCTTC
>TRBJ2-3|TRBV28|-|-
CASSSYDNPYTQYF
TGTGCCAGCAGTTCCTACGATAACCCGTATACGCAGTATTTT
>TRBJ1-5|TRBV3-1|-|-
CASSQMGGDQPQNF
TGTGCCAGCAGCCAGATGGGGGGAGACCAGCCCCAGAATTTT
>TRBJ2-3|TRBV9|TRBD2|many
CASSPRVSGASTDTQYF
TGTGCCAGCAGCCCCAGAGTGAGCGGGGCTAGCACAGATACGCAGTATTTT
>TRBJ2-3|TRBV27|-|many
CASSFIQGTDTQYF
TGTGCCAGCAGTTTTATCCAGGGAACAGATACGCAGTATTTT